Given below is one TCR beta chain in context. Its target is unknown. Repertoires were generated with immunoSEQ multiplex PCR, while TCRdb's copy carries only in-frame clones and drops some. The sample has about 350,000 clones; around 89% are singletons. Germline assignment: CDR1 MDHEN and CDR2 SYDVKM. The length of the CDR3 is 18 residues. Trimming cost V 4 bases and J 4 bases; bases outside gene matches: 13. Treatment of the sample: around 19 received Ad26.COV2.S at low or high dose, single or two shots; about 5 received placebo; per-sample allocation not given. Collection of samples fell on day 63 after the first vaccine or placebo injection. These data are taken from a study of Ad26.COV2.S vaccination and SARS-CoV-2 variants. Study outcomes and limitations: Researchers reported similar non-spike TCR breadth in vaccine and placebo recipients. The TCR-based breadth and depth measures might underestimate overall T cell responses.

The sequences come from peripheral blood, collected in a trial of Ad26.COV2.S vaccine versus placebo. This clonotype was sampled from a person aged 18-65 years who received the Ad26.COV2.S COVID-19 vaccine or a placebo. The V call is TRBV28, the J call TRBJ2-1, with TRBD1 matching over 10 bases. The CDR3 nucleotides read TGTGCCAGCAGTTCGGGACAGGGGAAGACCACCCTTTACAATGAGCAGTTCTTC. Protein sequence: CASSSGQGKTTLYNEQFF. Complete variable domain (other parts from reference TRBV28 and TRBJ2-1): DVKVTQSSRYLVKRTGEKVFLECVQDMDHENMFWYRQDPGLGLRLIYFSYDVKMKEKGDIPEGYSVSREKKERFSLILESASTNQTSMYLCASSSGQGKTTLYNEQFFGPGTRLTVL.